This T cell receptor (beta chain) was identified during a study of blood T cell repertoires in COVID-19 (dated by TCRdb to 2019 to 2021). For the wider study: Samples covering the acute and convalescent phases of COVID-19 were provided by collaborators in the United States, Italy and Spain. The prospective study material was composed of cDNA or gDNA derived from T cells, B-cell-depleted T cells, or PBMCs. Deeply sampled blood TCRbeta repertoires from subjects exposed to, actively infected with, or recovered from COVID-19 were included in the dataset. The repertoires were made available in a free public database intended to serve as a resource for research on the immune response to SARS-CoV-2. The samples were drawn from the first 160 participants of the ongoing ImmuneRACE study and from 1,200 or so subjects provided by 6 global collaborators. Nearly every sample came with metadata listing a de-identified subject ID, COVID-19 status, age in years and sex. HLA class I and class II types, where available, came from metadata supplied by the sample provider rather than from assay-based typing. Study-level results and caveats: How much clinical and demographic metadata was included differed by source and by participant, and the metadata was provided uncurated.

TCRbeta CDR3 regions were amplified from genomic DNA by means of the immunoSEQ Assay, a bias-controlled multiplex PCR. The authors processed their data as follows. The number of nucleated cells in each sample was estimated by amplification of reference gene primers within the assay. Sequence reads were collapsed and filtered to measure the absolute abundance of every unique TCRbeta CDR3 rearrangement. For each sample, productive Simpson clonality was calculated as the square root of Simpson's diversity index over productive rearrangements. TCRdb retrieved this table from immuneACCESS and kept in-frame rearrangements only. Not all clones are present; in checked studies, unresolved V genes account for under half, and no reason is known for the remainder. Clone size and the V and J calls come from that table; the DNA yielded D and trimming. This sample comprises about 120,000 clones, about 85% of them detected only once. The ten largest clones capture about 7% of the sample.

CDR1 and CDR2 are read off the germline V gene as KGHDR and SFDVKD. The CDR3 runs 14 residues from the cysteine to the phenylalanine. Of all the DNA, just the CDR3 is kept, 42 bases in frame from base 1. V loses 10 bases at its end and J loses 0 bases; junction bases beyond the gene matches: 2. A note on this clone: No antigen is known for it. Base qualities are missing; no much larger clone stands one base away.

Whole blood was collected in K2EDTA tubes by collaborating institutions according to the institutions' own protocols. Collaborator samples were shipped for TCRbeta analysis as frozen whole blood, isolated PBMCs, or DNA extracted from either sample type. The sample comprised peripheral blood. The origin of this receptor is a man at least 80 years old with active or convalescent COVID-19. The rearranged chain carries TRBV24-1 and TRBJ2-6; 7 bases in the junction line up with TRBD2. The nucleotide sequence is given as TGTGCCACGGGAGGGCTCTCTGGGGCCAACGTCCTGACTTTC. It encodes CATGGLSGANVLTF.